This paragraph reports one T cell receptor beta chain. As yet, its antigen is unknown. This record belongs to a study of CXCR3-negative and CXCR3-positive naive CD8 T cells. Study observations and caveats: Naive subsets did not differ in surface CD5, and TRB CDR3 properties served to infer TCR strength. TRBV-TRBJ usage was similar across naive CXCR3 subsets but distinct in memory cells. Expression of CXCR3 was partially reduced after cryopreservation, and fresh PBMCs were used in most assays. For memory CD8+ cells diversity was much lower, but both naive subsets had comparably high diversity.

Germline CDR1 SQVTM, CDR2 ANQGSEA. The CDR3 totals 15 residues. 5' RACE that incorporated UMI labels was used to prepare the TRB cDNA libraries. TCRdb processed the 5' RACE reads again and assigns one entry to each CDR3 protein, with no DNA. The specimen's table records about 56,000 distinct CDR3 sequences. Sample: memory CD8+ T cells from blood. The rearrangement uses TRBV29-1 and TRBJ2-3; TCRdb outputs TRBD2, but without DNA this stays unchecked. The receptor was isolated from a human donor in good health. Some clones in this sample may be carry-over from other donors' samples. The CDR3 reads CSVGVSGGPTDTQYF.